The clone carrying this TCR beta chain occurred many times. The antigen remains undetermined. The germline gives CDR1 KGHSH, CDR2 LQKENI. CDR3 size: 15 residues. V shed 6 bases, J shed 5 bases, and the junction held 10 bases outside the gene matches. The CDR3 regions of TCR beta were amplified from RNA transcripts. The HTBI set primed first-round TCR CDR3 RT-PCR. TCRdb recomputed calls from the multiplex PCR reads with MiXCR, one row per CDR3 protein. This table has hundreds of thousands of distinct CDR3 sequences, less than 25% appearing once. This entry belongs to a study of T cells in Graves' hyperthyroidism and ophthalmopathy. Patients were excluded for uncontrolled infection, other autoimmune disease, pregnancy or lactation. Study-wide points: Researchers report that a 13 V-J model separated ophthalmopathy from stable hyperthyroidism.

The sequenced sample was blood. The chain links TRBV18 to TRBJ2-7; 10 bases align to TRBD1. The clonotype comes from a man younger than 45 with Graves' ophthalmopathy. The CDR3: CASSDTTGGIDEQYF. The CDR3 nucleotides read TGTGCCAGCTCGGATACGACAGGGGGCATCGACGAGCAGTACTTC.